The present TCR beta chain was sequenced within a study of T cell responses to AZD1222 COVID-19 vaccine. Study-wide points: The study found Spike-specific TCR breadth and depth rose after two AZD1222 doses. Targeting of unmutated variant regions was reportedly seen in nearly half of spike-specific TCRs. Repertoires were obtained solely post-peak T cell response.

Clones were sequenced by immunoSEQ multiplex PCR, and TCRdb holds only the in-frame ones, with some missing. The sample holds about 140,000 clones, around nine tenths seen once. The CDR3 is 14 residues long. Trimming pared 0 bases from V and 2 bases from J, leaving 7 bases between. Germline CDR1 is SGHVS and CDR2 is FQNEAQ. Comments on this clone: Antigen specificity is unknown.

Timing groups of about 4 and about 12 weeks for second doses were pooled. Sequenced material: peripheral blood, taken 28 days after the second AZD1222 dose. V and J are TRBV7-8 and TRBJ2-5; no reliable D call. The sequence was collected from an adult who received the AZD1222 COVID-19 vaccine. The CDR3 loop reads CASSLAARQETQYF. The CDR3 region has the DNA TGTGCCAGCAGCTTAGCGGCCAGACAAGAGACCCAGTACTTC.